The 2 T cell receptor beta chains below were found in one sample sequenced in a study of T cell repertoires in cytomegalovirus infection. No antigen has been assigned to these receptors. TCRdb reprocessed the reads with MiXCR, giving one entry per CDR3 protein. The table shows about a million distinct CDR3 sequences, with less than 35% occurring only once. Specimen: cultured CD8+ T cells from PBMCs, collected from culture after CMV antigen stimulation. These TCRs come from a human donor in good health (CMV status not recorded). Some clones in this sample may be carry-over from other donors' samples.

The chain links TRBV5-1 to TRBJ2-5; a possible D gene is TRBD2 (5 bases). The CDR3 is 13 amino acids. With 7 bases removed from V and 3 bases from J, the gap between germline ends came to 13 bases. Germline loops: CDR1 SGHRS, CDR2 YFSETQ. In DNA, the CDR3 is TGCGCCAGCGGTCGGGATAGCGAAGAGACCCAGTACTTC. It specifies CASGRDSEETQYF.

The CDR3 DNA is TGTGCCAGCACGGGGGCCGGCACTGAAGCTTTCTTT. It is translated as CASTGAGTEAFF. The chain carries TRBV6-8 and TRBJ1-1; D may be TRBD1 (6 bases). Trimming removed 7 bases from V and 4 bases from J, with 10 bases in between. Germline CDR1 and CDR2: MNHGY and SAAAGT. The CDR3 covers 12 residues.